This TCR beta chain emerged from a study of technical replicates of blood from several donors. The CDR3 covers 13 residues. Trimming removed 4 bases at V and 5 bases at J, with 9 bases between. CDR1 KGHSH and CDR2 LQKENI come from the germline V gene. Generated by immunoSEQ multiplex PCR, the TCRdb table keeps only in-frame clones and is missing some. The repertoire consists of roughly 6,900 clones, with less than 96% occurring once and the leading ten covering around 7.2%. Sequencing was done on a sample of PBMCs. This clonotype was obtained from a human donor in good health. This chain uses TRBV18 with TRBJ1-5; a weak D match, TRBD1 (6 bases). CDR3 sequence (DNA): TGTGCCAGCTCACTGGGGGCATATCAGCCCCAGCATTTT. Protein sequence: CASSLGAYQPQHF.